One and the same sample provided the 9 T cell receptor beta chains below, sequenced in a study of CD8+CD57+ T cells in acquired aplastic anemia. CDR3 and TCR beta VDJ profiling relied on a genomic DNA template. MiXCR, run by TCRdb on the reads, gives a single entry per CDR3 protein. The top ten hold about 41% of the sample, which has more than 250,000 distinct CDR3 sequences, roughly 82% seen once. Patients chosen for sequencing had CD8+CD57+ cells that had expanded, as shown by flow cytometry. The material sequenced was sorted CD4+, CD8+, or CD8+CD57+ T cells (not recorded which) from PBMCs. These receptor sequences come from a human donor with aplastic anemia.

As for this clonotype: The junction differs from germline at one of its ends, possibly a read error. This sequence joins TRBV7-8 and TRBJ2-6, with 7 bases fitting TRBD2. The CDR3 extends over 17 amino acids. CDR1 is SGHVS and CDR2 is FQNEAQ in the germline V gene. CDR3 sequence reads: CASTLGRVPAGAYVLTF. CDR3 DNA sequence: TGTGCCAGCACCTTAGGGAGGGTCCCCGCTGGGGCGTACGTCCTGACTTTC.

The CDR3 coding sequence is TGTGCCAGCAGCGGCCTAGGGGAGGGTTCACACATCCACTTT. Amino acids: CASSGLGEGSHIHF. The chain recombines TRBV9 with TRBJ1-6, with TRBD1 as a possible D gene (5 bases). The germline gives CDR1 SGDLS, CDR2 YYNGEE. The CDR3 has 14 amino acids. V was trimmed by 3 bases and J by 17 bases, leaving 21 bases between them.

This clonotype has a count of ten or more. This chain joins TRBV9 and TRBJ1-5, with TRBD1 identical over 7 bases. The CDR3 covers 16 residues. The V gene's germline CDR1 is SGDLS and CDR2 YYNGEE. V shed 0 bases, J shed 2 bases, and the junction held 5 bases outside the gene matches. The CDR3 sequence: CASSVGGDSRNQPQHF. In nucleotides, the CDR3 is TGTGCCAGCAGCGTAGGGGGGGACAGCCGCAATCAGCCCCAGCATTTT. The entire variable domain, with the rest obtained from reference TRBV9 and TRBJ1-5, is as follows: DSGVTQTPKHLITATGQRVTLRCSPRSGDLSVYWYQQSLDQGLQFLIQYYNGEERAKGNILERFSAQQFPDLHSELNLSSLELGDSALYFCASSVGGDSRNQPQHFGDGTRLSIL.

This clonotype has a single count. Lacking the conserved final phenylalanine or tryptophan, this CDR3 likely reflects a read error. The limits of the CDR3 on the DNA are not certain, so only TCRdb's listed CDR3 is given. This chain joins TRBV2 and TRBJ1-2; the DNA was not used to check the table's D call, TRBD1. The CDR3 sequence runs 16 residues, both termini included. The germline V gene encodes CDR1 SNHLY and CDR2 FYNNEI. CDR3 sequence reads: CASRAPGRGLEQDFGS.

In regard to this clonotype: The junction differs from germline at one of its ends, possibly a read error. V is TRBV11-3 and J is TRBJ2-3, with unresolved D. CDR1 and CDR2 (germline): SGHNT, YENEEA. The CDR3 totals 16 residues. Here the CDR3 DNA reads TGTGCCAGCAGCCTAGATAATCCAAGGGTTGGAGATACGCAGTATTTT. It encodes CASSLDNPRVGDTQYF.

The chain employs TRBV29-1 and TRBJ1-2, with 11 bases aligning to TRBD1. Trimming took 6 bases from V and 8 from J; bases not matched to a gene: 8. Per the germline V gene, CDR1 is SQVTM and CDR2 is ANQGSEA. CDR3 size: 13 residues. The CDR3 coding sequence is TGCAGCGTGTCGGACAGGGGGCCAGGAGGCTACACCTTC. Its translation: CSVSDRGPGGYTF.

The chain carries TRBV7-9 and TRBJ2-7; D remains unclear. The J call could be wrong; TRBJ2-5 is a better fit for the DNA end. CDR1 is SEHNR, CDR2 FQNEAQ, per germline (reference sequence). The length of the CDR3 is 13 residues. The CDR3 is CASSLTYGETQYF. The DNA of the CDR3 is TGTGCCAGCAGTCTAACATACGGCGAGACCCAGTACTTC.

Concerning this clonotype itself: At one end, the junction sequence differs from germline, possibly due to a read error. The chain is built from TRBV7-8 and TRBJ2-3; D gene ambiguous. Germline CDR1 SGHVS, CDR2 FQNEAQ. The CDR3 spans 13 residues. CDR3 sequence reads: CASGHGRTDTQSF. The CDR3 nucleotides read TGTGCCAGCGGCCACGGGCGCACAGATACGCAGTCTTTT.

In this sample, this clonotype turned up a few times. The rearrangement uses TRBV11-3 and TRBJ1-6, with D perhaps TRBD1 (5 bases). CDR1 is SGHNT, CDR2 YENEEA, per germline. CDR3 length: 16 residues. V gave up 0 bases and J gave up 5 bases, with 11 bases separating them. The CDR3 sequence is CASSLDLTEHNSPLHF. DNA for the CDR3: TGTGCCAGCAGCTTAGATCTGACAGAACATAATTCACCCCTCCACTTT.